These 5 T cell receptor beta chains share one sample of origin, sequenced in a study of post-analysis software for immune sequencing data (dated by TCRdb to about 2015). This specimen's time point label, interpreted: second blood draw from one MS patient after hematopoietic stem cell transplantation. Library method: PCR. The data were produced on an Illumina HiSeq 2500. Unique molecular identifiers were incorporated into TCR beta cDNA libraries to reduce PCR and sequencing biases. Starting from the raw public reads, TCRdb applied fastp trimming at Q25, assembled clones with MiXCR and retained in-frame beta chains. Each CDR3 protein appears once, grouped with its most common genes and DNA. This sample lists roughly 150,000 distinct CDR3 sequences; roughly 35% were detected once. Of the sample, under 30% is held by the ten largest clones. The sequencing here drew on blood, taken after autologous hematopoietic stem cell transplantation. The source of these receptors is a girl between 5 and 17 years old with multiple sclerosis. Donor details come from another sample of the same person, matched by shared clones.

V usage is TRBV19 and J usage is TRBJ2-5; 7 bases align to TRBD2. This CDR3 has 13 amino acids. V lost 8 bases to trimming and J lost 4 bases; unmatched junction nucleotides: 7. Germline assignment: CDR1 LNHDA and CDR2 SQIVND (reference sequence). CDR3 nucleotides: TGTGCCAGTTCCCGGGGGGACGGAGAGACCCAGTACTTC. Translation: CASSRGDGETQYF. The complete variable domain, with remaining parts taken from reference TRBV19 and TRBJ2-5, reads DGGITQSPKYLFRKEGQNVTLSCEQNLNHDAMYWYRQDPGQGLRLIYYSQIVNDFQKGDIAEGYSVSREKKESFPLTVTSAQKNPTAFYLCASSRGDGETQYFGPGTRLLVL.

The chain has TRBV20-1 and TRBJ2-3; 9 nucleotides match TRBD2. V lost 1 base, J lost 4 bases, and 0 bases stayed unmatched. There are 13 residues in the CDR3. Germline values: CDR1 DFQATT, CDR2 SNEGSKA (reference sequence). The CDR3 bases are TGCAGTGCTAGAGGGACTAGCGCAGATACGCAGTATTTT. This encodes CSARGTSADTQYF.

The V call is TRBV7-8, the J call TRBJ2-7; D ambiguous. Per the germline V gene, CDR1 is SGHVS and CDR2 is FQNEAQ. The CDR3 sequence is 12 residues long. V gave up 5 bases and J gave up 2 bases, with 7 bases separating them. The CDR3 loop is CASSITPYEQYF. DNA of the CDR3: TGTGCCAGCAGCATCACCCCCTACGAGCAGTACTTC.

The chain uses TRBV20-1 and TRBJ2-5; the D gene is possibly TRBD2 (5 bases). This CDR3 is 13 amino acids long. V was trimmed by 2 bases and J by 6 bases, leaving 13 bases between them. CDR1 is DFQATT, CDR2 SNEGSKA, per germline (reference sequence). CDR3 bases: TGCAGTGCTAGACTAGCCTCTCGCAAGACCCAGTACTTC. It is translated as CSARLASRKTQYF.

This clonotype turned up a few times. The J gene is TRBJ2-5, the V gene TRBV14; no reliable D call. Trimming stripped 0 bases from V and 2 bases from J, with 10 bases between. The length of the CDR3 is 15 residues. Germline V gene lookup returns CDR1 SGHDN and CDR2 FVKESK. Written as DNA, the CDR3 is TGTGCCAGCAGCCAAGATTGGGCCAGGCAAGAGACCCAGTACTTC. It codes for CASSQDWARQETQYF.